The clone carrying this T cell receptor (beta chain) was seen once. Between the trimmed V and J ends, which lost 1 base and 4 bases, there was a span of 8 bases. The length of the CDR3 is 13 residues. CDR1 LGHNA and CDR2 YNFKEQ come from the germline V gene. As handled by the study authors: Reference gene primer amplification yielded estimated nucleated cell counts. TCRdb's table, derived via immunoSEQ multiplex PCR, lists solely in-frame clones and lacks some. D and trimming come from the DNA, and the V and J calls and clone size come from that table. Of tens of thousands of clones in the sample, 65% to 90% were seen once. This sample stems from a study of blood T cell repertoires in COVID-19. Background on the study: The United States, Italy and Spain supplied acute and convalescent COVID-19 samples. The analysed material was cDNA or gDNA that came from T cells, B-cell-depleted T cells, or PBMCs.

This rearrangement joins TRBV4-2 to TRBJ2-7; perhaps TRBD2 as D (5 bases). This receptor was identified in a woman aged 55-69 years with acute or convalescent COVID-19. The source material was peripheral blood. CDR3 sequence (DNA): TGTGCCAGCAGCCAAGGCGGGTTGTACGAGCAGTACTTC. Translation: CASSQGGLYEQYF.